This T cell receptor (beta chain) is drawn from a study of cytomegalovirus exposure and HLA in healthy donors. With 60 Vbeta and 13 Jbeta primers, the PCR was carried out. In the authors' methods: Unique TCR beta chains totaled some 80 million in a later count, with roughly 10 million of them shared. TCRdb's copy holds only in-frame clones and misses some; the assay was immunoSEQ multiplex PCR. Clonal size and the V and J genes are those of that table, whereas D and trimming came from the DNA. The sample has 100,000 to 120,000 clones, roughly 79% seen once. V was pared by 3 bases and J by 7 bases, with 4 bases of the junction left unmatched. Germline CDR1 and CDR2: SGHRS and YFSETQ. The CDR3 has 15 amino acids. Study-wide points: In a later analysis, donors in an Asian-associated ancestry cluster reportedly had fewer N-insertions in productive TCRs than the cohort mean. Researchers reported in a later analysis that common viral pathogens appeared linked to several top clusters.

Points on this clone: Antigen specificity is unknown.

The clonotype originates from a man aged 40-55 years in good health and CMV-seronegative. The chain links TRBV5-1 to TRBJ1-6, with TRBD1 identical over 10 bases. Sequenced sample: PBMCs. CDR3 in DNA: TGCGCCAGCAGCTGGGGGACAGGGGACAATTCACCCCTCCACTTT. It encodes CASSWGTGDNSPLHF.